This TCR beta chain was obtained from a study of human T cells and chemical hapten exposure. Study context: Sensitization used 2% DPC on around 2 cm by around 2 cm upper inner arm skin. On the upper back, patch tests were applied with 0.01% DPC and read at 6 days. Whole-study findings and limits: The study found that DPC sensitization did not change TCRs above 1 in 1000 frequency.

TCRdb passed the RACE reads through MiXCR, listing each CDR3 protein once. The sample consists of 95,000 to 100,000 distinct CDR3 sequences, 9.5% to 15% of them appearing once. Note on this clonotype: Its antigen is unidentified.

Germline V lookup: CDR1 LGHDT, CDR2 YNNKEL (reference sequence). This CDR3 has 16 amino acids. V was cut by 1 base and J by 9 bases, with 16 bases left in between. Time point of the sample: patch test 1, 2 weeks after DPC sensitization. Treatment: therapeutic diphenylcyclopropenone sensitization with weekly scalp DPC. Blood, whole and unfractionated, served as the source for total RNA extraction. The sample was whole blood, taken in connection with sensitization to the hapten diphenylcyclopropenone (DPC). The receptor's source is a woman aged 40 to 50 with alopecia areata. Some clones in this sample may be carry-over from other donors' samples. The genes are TRBV3-1 and TRBJ1-6; D is perhaps TRBD1 (5 bases). CDR3 sequence (DNA): TGTGCCAGCAGCCAAGGACAGCGGGCCGGGATTTCACCCCTCCACTTT. Translation: CASSQGQRAGISPLHF.